This entry concerns a single T cell receptor beta chain. In this sample, this clonotype turned up many times. Its binding antigen is unknown. One base away there is no much larger clone; base qualities are not given. The data are from a study of spatial heterogeneity in lung cancer (dated by TCRdb to between 2019 and 2020). With respect to the entire study: Samples were obtained from around 72 patients with early-stage, untreated non-small cell lung cancer from the lung TRACERx cohort. Follow-up PBMC samples were sequenced whenever available, and the median time to follow-up was 2 to 3 years after resection. More beta-chain than alpha-chain transcripts were consistently detected, likely reflecting higher beta-chain transcript abundance. In the raw uncorrected reads, each unique combination of TCR and UMI appeared on average more than ten times. In non-small cell lung cancer, the study made a quantitative comparison of TCR alpha and beta repertoires among multiple tumor regions, matched nontumor lung and blood. TCR repertoire features were related to nonsynonymous mutation counts determined by whole-exome sequencing of tumor tissue. Both alpha and beta chains were TCR-sequenced in 200 or so tumor regions, fewer than 80 matched nontumor lung samples and 55 to 60 PBMC samples obtained at surgery.

The CDR3 measures 12 amino acids from cysteine to phenylalanine. The CDR3 DNA has 36 bases and is translated from base 1. Via the germline V gene, CDR1 is KGHSH and CDR2 LQKENI. Relative to germline, V is 6 bases shorter and J is 6 bases shorter, with 11 bases between their ends. The sample's time point label is to be understood as: blood at routine non-recurrence follow-up after resection. For TCR sequencing, whole RNA was extracted from tumor and nontumor lung tissue, or from cryopreserved PBMC samples, and no cell sorting was done. Only patients with enough RNA available from two or more tumor regions were chosen for TCR sequencing. The method behind the library was 5' RACE. TCRdb records NextSeq 500 as the sequencer. To allow correction of PCR and sequencing errors, the TCR library protocol tagged every TCR cDNA molecule with a unique molecular identifier. For the original study's pipeline: Decombinator tools were used for TCR identification, UMI-based error correction and CDR3 extraction. Expanded TCRs were defined as those above a frequency of 2 per 1,000, corresponding to the top 1% of the tumor frequency distribution. Each repertoire was subsampled 100 times to 5,000 TCRs, after which Renyi diversity was computed with the R vegan package. CDR3 similarity networks were built from amino acid triplet string-kernel similarity, with CDR3s being connected when pairwise similarity was above 0.82. In TCRdb, the public reads were trimmed at Q25 with fastp and aligned with MiXCR, with productive beta chains retained. Entries are consolidated by CDR3 protein sequence, retaining the most common genes and DNA. The authors' filters were not applied to this entry. In this sample the table shows under 35,000 distinct CDR3 sequences, approximately 5.1% of which occur a single time. Of the sample, approximately 24% falls within the top ten clones.

The investigation overall reported the following: Ubiquitous expanded tumor TCRs were found in blood more often at tumor resection than at routine follow-up. Only 14 to 15 patients were included in the comparisons of baseline and follow-up blood repertoires. Confirming at a functional level the hypothesis that regional TCRs recognize regional mutations was considered to require additional single-cell paired TCR alpha and beta sequencing.

Sequenced material: PBMCs, taken at follow-up. The clonotype originates from a female donor with early-stage non-small cell lung cancer. The rearrangement combines TRBV18 with TRBJ1-2; no D gene call is confident. In nucleotides, the sequence is TGTGCCAGCTCCCAAAGATGGGATGGCTACACCTTC. Its product reads: CASSQRWDGYTF.